This T cell receptor beta chain stems from a study of T cell responses to AZD1222 COVID-19 vaccine. The CDR3 has 16 amino acids. V lost 4 bases and J lost 4; bases outside the gene matches: 11. CDR1 is SGHDT and CDR2 is YYEEEE in the germline V gene. Clones were sequenced by immunoSEQ multiplex PCR, and TCRdb holds only the in-frame ones, with some missing. This table has about 42,000 clones, 88% appearing once. This clone was picked up one time. The sequence was obtained from an adult who received the AZD1222 COVID-19 vaccine. The rearrangement links TRBV5-6 to TRBJ1-5; 7 nucleotides align to TRBD1. The material was peripheral blood, obtained 28 days after the second AZD1222 dose. The CDR3 coding sequence is TGTGCCAGCAGCACTCAGACAGGGCCTAGAAATCAGCCCCAGCATTTT. Residues: CASSTQTGPRNQPQHF.